This TCR beta chain was sequenced in a study of blood T cell repertoires in COVID-19. Across the whole study: Sources were T cells, B-cell-depleted T cells, or PBMCs; the material itself was cDNA or gDNA.

The authors' processing: By means of reference gene primer amplification, nucleated cell counts were estimated. Only in-frame clones appear in the TCRdb table, and some are missing; sequencing was by immunoSEQ multiplex PCR. V and J calls and clone size follow that table, whereas D and trimming were derived from the DNA. Here the sample spans 50,000 or so clones, over 90% being singletons. The V gene lost 5 bases and the J gene lost 2 bases, with 12 bases spanning the gap. The CDR3 is made up of 14 amino acids. Germline V gene lookup returns CDR1 MNHEY and CDR2 SMNVEV (reference sequence). The gene calls are TRBV27 and TRBJ1-2; D call uncertain. The sample consisted of peripheral blood. This receptor was obtained from an elderly woman with acute or convalescent COVID-19. CDR3 nucleotide sequence: TGTGCCAGCAGTCCCGGCAGGCTAAACTATGGCTACACCTTC. Protein sequence: CASSPGRLNYGYTF.